A single sample is the source of the 12 T cell receptor beta chains below, sequenced in a study of T cell responses to AZD1222 COVID-19 vaccine. Some clones are missing from TCRdb's copy, which holds only in-frame ones; the method was immunoSEQ multiplex PCR. The repertoire consists of 150,000 or so clones, with over 80% occurring once and the leading ten covering 2.5% to 3%. This material consisted of peripheral blood, taken on day 0 of MenACWY control vaccination. The receptors shown here come from an adult in good health.

The chain joins TRBV9 to TRBJ1-3; D is unclear. Trimming pared 2 bases from V and 2 bases from J, leaving 17 bases between. The CDR3 consists of 17 residues. Germline loops: CDR1 SGDLS, CDR2 YYNGEE. The CDR3 nucleotides read TGTGCCAGCAGCGTTAGCAGCGGCCGGGGTACTGGAAACACCATATATTTT. It specifies CASSVSSGRGTGNTIYF.

This sequence joins TRBV11-2 and TRBJ2-2; the match to TRBD2 covers 7 bases. The CDR3 spans 16 residues. The V gene end was trimmed by 4 bases and the J gene end by 0 bases; junction bases not matched to a gene: 5. Germline CDR1 is SGHAT and CDR2 is FQNNGV. The CDR3 reads CASSWGGSTNTGELFF. The CDR3 bases are TGTGCCAGCAGCTGGGGCGGGAGTACGAACACCGGGGAGCTGTTTTTT.

This rearrangement joins TRBV5-1 to TRBJ1-2; D is perhaps TRBD1 (5 bases). CDR1 is SGHRS and CDR2 is YFSETQ in the germline V gene. The V end lost 6 bases, the J end lost 0 bases, and 12 bases lay between the germline ends. The CDR3 loop spans 14 amino acids. The CDR3 bases are TGCGCCAGCACCGAGGGGCAGTCTAACTATGGCTACACCTTC. It codes for CASTEGQSNYGYTF.

The rearrangement links TRBV19 to TRBJ2-7; D tentatively reads TRBD1 or TRBD2 (5 bases each). Trimming took 3 bases from V and 2 from J, leaving 14 bases between them. The CDR3 loop spans 15 amino acids. Per germline, CDR1 LNHDA and CDR2 SQIVND (reference sequence). The CDR3 reads CASSMTMGPTYEQYF. The CDR3 coding sequence is TGTGCCAGTAGTATGACGATGGGACCGACCTACGAGCAGTACTTC.

The rearrangement joins TRBV6-1 to TRBJ2-5; 8 bases are a match to TRBD2. Unmatched junction bases numbered 8, after V lost 3 bases and J lost 2 bases. The germline V gene has CDR1 MNHNS and CDR2 SASEGT. CDR3 length: 16 residues. CDR3 sequence: CASSDLAGGSQETQYF. The DNA for the CDR3 is TGTGCCAGCAGTGATCTGGCGGGGGGCTCTCAAGAGACCCAGTACTTC.

The rearrangement links TRBV28 to TRBJ2-7; 7 bases fit TRBD1. CDR1 and CDR2 from the germline V gene are MDHEN and SYDVKM. The CDR3 sequence is 13 residues long. V was pared by 8 bases and J by 0 bases, with 4 bases of the junction left unmatched. The CDR3 DNA reads as TGTGCCAGCGGACAGGCCAGCTCCTACGAGCAGTACTTC. Encoded protein: CASGQASSYEQYF.

The chain is built from TRBV5-4 and TRBJ1-1; D not resolved. Germline V gives CDR1 SGHNT, CDR2 YYREEE (reference sequence). V was cut by 4 bases and J by 2 bases, with 6 bases left in between. The CDR3 has 12 amino acids. CDR3: CASSGVNTEAFF. The CDR3 coding sequence is TGTGCCAGCAGCGGGGTAAACACTGAAGCTTTCTTT.

The chain employs TRBV3-1 (or the pseudogene TRBV3-2) and TRBJ2-1, with 8 nucleotides matching TRBD2. The CDR3 covers 16 residues. From germline, CDR1 is LGHDT and CDR2 YNNKEL (reference sequence). The V gene end was trimmed by 4 bases and the J gene end by 5 bases; junction bases not matched to a gene: 10. CDR3 coding DNA: TGTGCCAGCAGCCCTCTGACCGGGGGGGCCCACAATGAGCAGTTCTTC. Residues: CASSPLTGGAHNEQFF.

V is TRBV30 and J is TRBJ1-2; possibly TRBD1 for D (6 bases). Trimming pared 0 bases from V and 6 bases from J, leaving 11 bases between. From germline, CDR1 is GTSNPN and CDR2 SVGIG (reference sequence). The length of the CDR3 is 13 residues. Written as DNA, the CDR3 is TGTGCCTGGAGTGTACGGGGGGGCCATGGCTACACCTTC. Residues: CAWSVRGGHGYTF.

The chain employs TRBV28 and TRBJ2-5; weak D call: TRBD2 (6 bases). Germline V lookup: CDR1 MDHEN, CDR2 SYDVKM. Trimming left V 1 base short and J 1 base short, with 16 bases between. The CDR3 extends over 17 amino acids. This CDR3 reads CASSLSGYGTFQETQYF. The CDR3 bases are TGTGCCAGCAGTTTATCGGGGTACGGGACTTTCCAAGAGACCCAGTACTTC.

This sequence joins TRBV7-9 and TRBJ2-1, with D possibly being TRBD2 (7 bases). V shed 4 bases and J shed 6 bases, with 10 bases lying between them. The germline V gene has CDR1 SEHNR and CDR2 FQNEAQ (reference sequence). The CDR3 has 13 amino acids. The CDR3 sequence is CASSWGGFNEQFF. In DNA, the CDR3 is TGTGCCAGCAGCTGGGGGGGCTTCAATGAGCAGTTCTTC.

This chain connects TRBV5-5 to TRBJ1-2; D gene unclear. Trimming removed 2 bases from V and 5 bases from J, with 10 bases in between. The CDR3 runs to 13 residues. Germline V gene data show CDR1 as SGHKS and CDR2 as YYEKEE (reference sequence). CDR3 loop: CASSFTAEYGYTF. CDR3 sequence (DNA): TGTGCCAGCAGCTTCACGGCAGAGTATGGCTACACCTTC.